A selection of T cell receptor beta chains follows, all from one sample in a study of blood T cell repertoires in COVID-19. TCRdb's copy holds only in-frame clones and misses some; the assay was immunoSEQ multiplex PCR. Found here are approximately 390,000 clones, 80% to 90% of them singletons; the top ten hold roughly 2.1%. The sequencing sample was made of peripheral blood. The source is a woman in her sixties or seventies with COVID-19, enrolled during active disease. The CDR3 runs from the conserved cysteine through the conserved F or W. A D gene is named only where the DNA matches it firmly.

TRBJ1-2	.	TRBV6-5	CASSYFGGWSNYGYTF
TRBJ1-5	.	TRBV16	CASTPSRGRTQHF
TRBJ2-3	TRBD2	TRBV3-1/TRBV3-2	CASSRAGGYTDTQYF
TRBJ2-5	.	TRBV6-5	CASSWTNQETQYF
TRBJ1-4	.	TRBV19	CASSALSGEGEKLFF
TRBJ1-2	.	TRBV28	CASSTGLVYGYTF
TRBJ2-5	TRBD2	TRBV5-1	CASSLGLAGGYQETQYF
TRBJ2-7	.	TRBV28	CASSRGLLYEQYF
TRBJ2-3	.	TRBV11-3	CASSRGGGGPDTQYF
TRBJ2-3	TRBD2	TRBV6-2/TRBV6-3	CASSRLAEGADTQYF
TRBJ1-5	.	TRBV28	CASSYPGFNQPQHF
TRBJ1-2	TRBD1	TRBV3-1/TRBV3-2	CASSPTTGDNYGYTF
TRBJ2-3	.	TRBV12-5	CASGQGADTQYF
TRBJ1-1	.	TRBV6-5	CASRSGGGTEAFF